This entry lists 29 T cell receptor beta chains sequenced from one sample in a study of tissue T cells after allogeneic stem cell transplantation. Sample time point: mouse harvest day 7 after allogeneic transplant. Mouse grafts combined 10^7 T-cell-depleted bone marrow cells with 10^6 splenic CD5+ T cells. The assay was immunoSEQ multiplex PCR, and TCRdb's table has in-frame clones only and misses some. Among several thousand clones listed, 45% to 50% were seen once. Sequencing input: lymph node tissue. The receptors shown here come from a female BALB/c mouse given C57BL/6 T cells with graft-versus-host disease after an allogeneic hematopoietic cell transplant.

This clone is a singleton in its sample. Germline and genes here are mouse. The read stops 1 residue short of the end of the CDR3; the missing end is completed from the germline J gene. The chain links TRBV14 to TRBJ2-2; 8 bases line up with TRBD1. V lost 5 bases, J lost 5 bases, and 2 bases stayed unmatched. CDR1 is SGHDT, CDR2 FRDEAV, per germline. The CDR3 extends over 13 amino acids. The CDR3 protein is CASSRDRTGQLYF. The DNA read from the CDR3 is TGTGCCAGCAGCCGGGACAGGACCGGGCAGCTCTAC. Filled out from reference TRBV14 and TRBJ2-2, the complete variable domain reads EAGVTQSPRYAVLQEGQAVSFWCDPISGHDTLYWYQQPRDQGPQLLVYFRDEAVIDNSQLPSDRFSAVRPKGTNSTLKIQSAKQGDTATYLCASSRDRTGQLYFGEGSKLTVL.

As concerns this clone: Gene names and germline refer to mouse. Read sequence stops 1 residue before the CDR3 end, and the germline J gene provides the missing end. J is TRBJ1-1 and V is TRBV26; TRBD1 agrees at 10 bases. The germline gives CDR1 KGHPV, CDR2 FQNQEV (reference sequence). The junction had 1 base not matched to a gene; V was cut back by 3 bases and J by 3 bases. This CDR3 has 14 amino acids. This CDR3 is CASSLDRGHTEVFF. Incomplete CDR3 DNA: TGTGCCAGCAGTCTCGACAGGGGGCACACAGAAGTCTTC. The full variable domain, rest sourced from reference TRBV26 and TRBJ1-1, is NSKVIQTPRYLVKGQGQKAKMRCIPEKGHPVVFWYQQNKNNEFKFLINFQNQEVLQQIDMTEKRFSAECPSNSPCSLEIQSSEAGDSALYLCASSLDRGHTEVFFGKGTRLTVV.

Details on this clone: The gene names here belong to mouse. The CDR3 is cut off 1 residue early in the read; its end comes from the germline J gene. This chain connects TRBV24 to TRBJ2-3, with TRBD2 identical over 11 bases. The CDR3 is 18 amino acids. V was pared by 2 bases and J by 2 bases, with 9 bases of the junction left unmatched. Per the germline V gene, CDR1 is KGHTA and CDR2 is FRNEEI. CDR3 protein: CASSLPTGGARDAETLYF. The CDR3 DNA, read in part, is TGTGCCAGCAGTCTGCCCACTGGGGGGGCGAGAGATGCAGAAACGCTGTAT.

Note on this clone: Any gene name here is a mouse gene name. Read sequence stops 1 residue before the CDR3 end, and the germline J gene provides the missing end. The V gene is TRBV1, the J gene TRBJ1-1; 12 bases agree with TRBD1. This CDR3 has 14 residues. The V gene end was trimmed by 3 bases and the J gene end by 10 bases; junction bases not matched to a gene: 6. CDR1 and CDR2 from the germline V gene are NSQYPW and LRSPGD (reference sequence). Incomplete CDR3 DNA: TGCACCTGCAGTGCTAGGGACAGGGGGCGCAGAGTCTTC. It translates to CTCSARDRGRRVF. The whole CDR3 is CTCSARDRGRRVFF.

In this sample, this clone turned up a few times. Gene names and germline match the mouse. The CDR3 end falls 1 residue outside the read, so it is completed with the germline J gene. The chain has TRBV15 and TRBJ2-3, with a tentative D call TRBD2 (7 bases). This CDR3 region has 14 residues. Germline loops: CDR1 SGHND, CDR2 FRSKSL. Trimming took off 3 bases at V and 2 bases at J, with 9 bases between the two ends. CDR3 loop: CASSFGGPAETLYF. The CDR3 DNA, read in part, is TGTGCCAGCAGTTTTGGGGGGCCTGCAGAAACGCTGTAT.

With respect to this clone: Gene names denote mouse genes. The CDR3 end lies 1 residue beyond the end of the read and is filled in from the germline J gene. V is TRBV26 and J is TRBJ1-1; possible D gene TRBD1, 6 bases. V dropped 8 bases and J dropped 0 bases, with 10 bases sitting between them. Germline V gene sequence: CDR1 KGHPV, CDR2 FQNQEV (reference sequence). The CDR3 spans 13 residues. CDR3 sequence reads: CASEGHPNTEVFF. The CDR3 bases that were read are TGTGCCAGCGAGGGACATCCAAACACAGAAGTCTTC.

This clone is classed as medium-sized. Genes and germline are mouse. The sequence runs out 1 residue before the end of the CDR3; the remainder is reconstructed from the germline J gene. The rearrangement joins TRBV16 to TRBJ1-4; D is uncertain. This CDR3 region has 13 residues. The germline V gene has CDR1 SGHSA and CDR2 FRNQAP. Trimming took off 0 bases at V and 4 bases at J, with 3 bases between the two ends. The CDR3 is CASSLDFNERLFF. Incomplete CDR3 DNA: TGTGCAAGCAGCTTAGATTTCAACGAAAGATTATTT.

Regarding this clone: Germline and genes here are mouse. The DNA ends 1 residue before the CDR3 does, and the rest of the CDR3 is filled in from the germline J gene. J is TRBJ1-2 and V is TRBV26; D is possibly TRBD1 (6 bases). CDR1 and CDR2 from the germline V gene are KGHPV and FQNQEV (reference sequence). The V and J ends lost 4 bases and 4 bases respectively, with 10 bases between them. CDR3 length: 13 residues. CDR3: CASSPRGRSDYTF. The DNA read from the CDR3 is TGTGCCAGCAGTCCCAGGGGACGCTCCGACTACACC.

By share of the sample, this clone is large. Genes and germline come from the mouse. The sequenced part of the CDR3 DNA is TGTGCCAGCAGTATAGCTGGAAACACCGGGCAGCTCTAC. Protein sequence: CASSIAGNTGQLY. The whole CDR3 is CASSIAGNTGQLYF. The gene calls are TRBV19 and TRBJ2-2, with D unresolved. The read falls 1 residue short of the CDR3 end, and the missing part is taken from the germline J gene. V was pared by 0 bases and J by 1 base, with 4 bases between. Germline V lookup: CDR1 FNHDT, CDR2 SITEND (reference sequence). The CDR3 loop spans 14 amino acids.

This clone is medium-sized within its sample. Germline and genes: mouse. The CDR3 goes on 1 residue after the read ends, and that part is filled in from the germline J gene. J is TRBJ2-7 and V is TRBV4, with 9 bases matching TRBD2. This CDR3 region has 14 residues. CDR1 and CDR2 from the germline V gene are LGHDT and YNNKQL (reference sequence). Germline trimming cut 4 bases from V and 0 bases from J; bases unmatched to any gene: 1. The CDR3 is CASSSWGGSYEQYF. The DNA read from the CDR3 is TGTGCCAGCAGCTCCTGGGGGGGCTCCTATGAACAGTAC.

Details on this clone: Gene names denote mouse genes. The sequenced part of the CDR3 DNA is TGTGCCAGCAGTCTGGACAGAAACACCTTGTAC. It is translated as CASSLDRNTLY. The complete CDR3 protein is CASSLDRNTLYF. The chain combines TRBV26 with TRBJ2-4; a possible D gene is TRBD1 (5 bases). The read comes to an end 1 residue before the CDR3 does, leaving the germline J gene to fill in the end. Per germline, CDR1 KGHPV and CDR2 FQNQEV (reference sequence). Trimming removed 2 bases at V and 5 bases at J, with 5 bases between. CDR3 length equals 12 residues.

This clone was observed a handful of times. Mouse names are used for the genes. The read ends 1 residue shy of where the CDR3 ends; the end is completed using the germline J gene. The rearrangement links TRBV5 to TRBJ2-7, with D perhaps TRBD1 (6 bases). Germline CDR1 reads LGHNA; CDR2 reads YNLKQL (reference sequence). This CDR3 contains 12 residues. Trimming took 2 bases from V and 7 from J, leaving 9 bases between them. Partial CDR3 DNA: TGTGCCAGCAGCCAACAGGGGAGCGAACAGTAC. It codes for CASSQQGSEQY. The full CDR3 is CASSQQGSEQYF.

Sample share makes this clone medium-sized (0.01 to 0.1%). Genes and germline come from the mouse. The DNA read from the CDR3 is TGTGCCAGCAGCTTAGAAGGCCAGGGGGCCAACGAAAGATTATTT. It encodes CASSLEGQGANERLF. The CDR3 in full is CASSLEGQGANERLFF. This chain links TRBV3 with TRBJ1-4, with 7 bases identical to TRBD1. Coverage ceases 1 residue before the CDR3 finishes, and the germline J gene fills in the end. The CDR3 has 16 amino acids. CDR1 is SNHLY, CDR2 FYNGKV, per germline (reference sequence). With V trimmed by 1 base and J by 3 bases, 5 bases remained unmatched.

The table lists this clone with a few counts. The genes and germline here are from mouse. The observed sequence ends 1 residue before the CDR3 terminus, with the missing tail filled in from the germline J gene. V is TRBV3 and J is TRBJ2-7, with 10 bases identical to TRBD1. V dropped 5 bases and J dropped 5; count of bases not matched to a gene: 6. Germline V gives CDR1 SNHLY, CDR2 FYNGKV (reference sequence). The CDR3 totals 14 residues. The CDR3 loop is CASSRQGARHEQYF. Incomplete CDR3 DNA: TGTGCCAGCAGCAGACAGGGGGCGAGGCATGAACAGTAC. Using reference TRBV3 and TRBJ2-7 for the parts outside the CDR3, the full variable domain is GPKVLQIPSHQIIDMGQMVTLNCDPVSNHLYFYWYKQILGQQMEFLVNFYNGKVMEKSKLFKDQFSVERPDGSYFTLKIQPTALEDSAVYFCASSRQGARHEQYFGPGTRLTVL.

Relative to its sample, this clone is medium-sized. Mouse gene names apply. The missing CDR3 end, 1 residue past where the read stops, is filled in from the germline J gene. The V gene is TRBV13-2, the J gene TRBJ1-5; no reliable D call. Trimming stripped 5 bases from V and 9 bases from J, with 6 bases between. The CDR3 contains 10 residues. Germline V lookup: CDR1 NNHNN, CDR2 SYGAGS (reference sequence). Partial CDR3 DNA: TGTGCCAGCGGGGAGGGGGCTCCGCTT. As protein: CASGEGAPL. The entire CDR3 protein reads CASGEGAPLF.

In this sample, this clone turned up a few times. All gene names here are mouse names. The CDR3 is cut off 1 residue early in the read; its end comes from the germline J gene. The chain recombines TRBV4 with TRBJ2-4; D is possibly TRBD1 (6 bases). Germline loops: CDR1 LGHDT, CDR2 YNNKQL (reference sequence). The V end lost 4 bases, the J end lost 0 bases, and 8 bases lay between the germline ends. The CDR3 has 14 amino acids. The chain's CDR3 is CASSFRGSQNTLYF. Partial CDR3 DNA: TGTGCCAGCAGCTTCAGGGGTAGTCAAAACACCTTGTAC.

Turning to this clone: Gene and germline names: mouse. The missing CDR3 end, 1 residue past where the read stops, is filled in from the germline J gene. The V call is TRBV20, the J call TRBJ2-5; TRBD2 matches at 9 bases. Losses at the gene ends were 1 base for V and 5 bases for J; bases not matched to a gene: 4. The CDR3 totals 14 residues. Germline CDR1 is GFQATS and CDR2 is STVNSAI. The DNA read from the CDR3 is TGTGGTGCTAGGGCACTGGGGGGAGGAGACACCCAGTAC. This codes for CGARALGGGDTQY. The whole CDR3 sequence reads CGARALGGGDTQYF.

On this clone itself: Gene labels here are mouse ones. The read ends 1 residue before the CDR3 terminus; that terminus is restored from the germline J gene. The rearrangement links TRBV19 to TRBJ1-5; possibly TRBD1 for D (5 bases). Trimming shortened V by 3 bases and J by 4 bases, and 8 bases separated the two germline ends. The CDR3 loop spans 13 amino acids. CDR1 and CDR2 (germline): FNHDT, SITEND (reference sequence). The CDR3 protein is CASSTDTNQAPLF. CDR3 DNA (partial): TGTGCCAGCAGTACGGACACAAACCAGGCTCCGCTT.

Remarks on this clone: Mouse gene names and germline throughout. The CDR3 reads CASSMARGNERLFF. CDR3 DNA (partial): TGTGCCAGCAGTATGGCCAGGGGGAACGAAAGATTATTT. The gene calls are TRBV19 and TRBJ1-4, with 7 bases that match TRBD1. Sequencing ends 1 residue short of the CDR3 end; the germline J gene provides the rest. Trimming cost V 2 bases and J 5 bases; bases outside gene matches: 3. This CDR3 contains 14 residues. Germline assignment: CDR1 FNHDT and CDR2 SITEND (reference sequence).

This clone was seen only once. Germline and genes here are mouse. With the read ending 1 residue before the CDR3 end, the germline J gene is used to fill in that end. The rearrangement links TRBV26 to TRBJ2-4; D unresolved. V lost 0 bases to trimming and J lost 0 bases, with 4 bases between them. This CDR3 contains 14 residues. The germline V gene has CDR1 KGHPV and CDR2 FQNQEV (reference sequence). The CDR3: CASSLSTSQNTLYF. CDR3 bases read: TGTGCCAGCAGTCTGTCGACAAGTCAAAACACCTTGTAC. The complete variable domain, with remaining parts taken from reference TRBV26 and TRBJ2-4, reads NSKVIQTPRYLVKGQGQKAKMRCIPEKGHPVVFWYQQNKNNEFKFLINFQNQEVLQQIDMTEKRFSAECPSNSPCSLEIQSSEAGDSALYLCASSLSTSQNTLYFGAGTRLSVL.

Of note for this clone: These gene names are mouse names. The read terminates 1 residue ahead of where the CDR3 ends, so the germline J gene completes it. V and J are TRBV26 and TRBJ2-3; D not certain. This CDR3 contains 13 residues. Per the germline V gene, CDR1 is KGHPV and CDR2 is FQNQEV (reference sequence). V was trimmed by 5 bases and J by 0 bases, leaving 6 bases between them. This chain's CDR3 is CASSTGSAETLYF. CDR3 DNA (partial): TGTGCCAGCAGTACGGGGAGTGCAGAAACGCTGTAT.

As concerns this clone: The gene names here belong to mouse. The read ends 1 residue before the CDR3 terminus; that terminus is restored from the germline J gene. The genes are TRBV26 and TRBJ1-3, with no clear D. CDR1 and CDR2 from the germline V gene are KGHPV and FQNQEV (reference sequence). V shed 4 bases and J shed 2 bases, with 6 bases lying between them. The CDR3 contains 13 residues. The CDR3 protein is CASSQAPGNTLYF. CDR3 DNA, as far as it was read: TGTGCCAGCAGTCAGGCTCCTGGAAATACGCTCTAT.

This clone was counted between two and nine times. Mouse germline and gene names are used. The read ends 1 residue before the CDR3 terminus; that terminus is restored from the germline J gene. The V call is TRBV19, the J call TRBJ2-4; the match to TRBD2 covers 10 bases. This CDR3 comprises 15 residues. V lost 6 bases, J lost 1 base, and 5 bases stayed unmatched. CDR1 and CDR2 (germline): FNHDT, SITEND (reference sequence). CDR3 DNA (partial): TGTGCCAGCACCGGACTGGGGGCGGGTCAAAACACCTTGTAC. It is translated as CASTGLGAGQNTLY. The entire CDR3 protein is CASTGLGAGQNTLYF.

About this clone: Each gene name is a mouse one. CDR3 loop: CASRSGGDQDTQYF. Incomplete CDR3 DNA: TGTGCTAGCAGGTCAGGGGGCGACCAAGACACCCAGTAC. The V call is TRBV29, the J call TRBJ2-5; 8 positions match TRBD1. The CDR3 end falls 1 residue outside the read, so it is completed with the germline J gene. Germline trimming cut 6 bases from V and 1 base from J; bases unmatched to any gene: 3. The length of the CDR3 is 14 residues. The germline gives CDR1 MSHET, CDR2 SYDVDS.

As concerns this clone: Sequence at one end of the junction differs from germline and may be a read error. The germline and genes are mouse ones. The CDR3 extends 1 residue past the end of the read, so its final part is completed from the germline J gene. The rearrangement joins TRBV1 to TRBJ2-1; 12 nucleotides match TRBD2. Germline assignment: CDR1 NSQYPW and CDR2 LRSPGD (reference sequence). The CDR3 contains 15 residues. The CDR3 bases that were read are TGCACCTGCAGTGGACTGGGGGGGCGGAATGCTGGGCAGTTC. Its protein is CTCSGLGGRNAGQF. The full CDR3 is CTCSGLGGRNAGQFF.

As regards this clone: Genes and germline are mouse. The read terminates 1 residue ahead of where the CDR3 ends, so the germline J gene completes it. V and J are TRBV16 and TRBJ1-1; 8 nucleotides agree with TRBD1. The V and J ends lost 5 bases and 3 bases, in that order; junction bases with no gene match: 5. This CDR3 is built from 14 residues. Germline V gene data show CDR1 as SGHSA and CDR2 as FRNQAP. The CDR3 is CASSLQGADTEVFF. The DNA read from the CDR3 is TGTGCAAGCAGCCTTCAGGGGGCGGACACAGAAGTCTTC.

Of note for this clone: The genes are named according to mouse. CDR3 protein: CASSLGQGGNTLYF. CDR3 bases read: TGTGCCAGCAGTCTGGGACAGGGGGGGAACACCTTGTAC. The V and J genes are TRBV26 and TRBJ2-4, with 10 positions matching TRBD1. The read gets to within 1 residue of the CDR3 end, and the germline J gene fills in the rest. CDR1 and CDR2 (germline): KGHPV, FQNQEV (reference sequence). J was trimmed by 6 bases and V by 2 bases; bases with no gene match: 2. This CDR3 is 14 amino acids long.

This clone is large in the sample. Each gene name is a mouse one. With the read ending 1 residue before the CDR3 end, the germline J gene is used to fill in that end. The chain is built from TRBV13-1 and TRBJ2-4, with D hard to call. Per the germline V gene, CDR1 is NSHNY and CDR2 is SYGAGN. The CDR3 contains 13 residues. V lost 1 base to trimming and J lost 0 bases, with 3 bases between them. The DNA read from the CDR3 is TGTGCCAGCAGTGATCACAGTCAAAACACCTTGTAC. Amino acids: CASSDHSQNTLY. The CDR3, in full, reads CASSDHSQNTLYF.

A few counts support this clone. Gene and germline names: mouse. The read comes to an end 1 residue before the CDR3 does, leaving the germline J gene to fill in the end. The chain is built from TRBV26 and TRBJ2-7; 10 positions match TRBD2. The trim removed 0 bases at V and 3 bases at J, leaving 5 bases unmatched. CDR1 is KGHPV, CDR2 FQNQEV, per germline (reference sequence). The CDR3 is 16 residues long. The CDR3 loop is CASSLSTGLGDYEQYF. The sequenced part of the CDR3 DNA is TGTGCCAGCAGTCTGTCGACAGGACTGGGGGACTATGAACAGTAC.